The rows below give T cell receptor beta chains drawn from one sample of a study of cytomegalovirus exposure and HLA in healthy donors. Method: immunoSEQ multiplex PCR; TCRdb's copy keeps in-frame clones and lacks some. Of over 75,000 clones in the sample, less than 70% are singletons; the top ten hold approximately 2.2%. Specimen: PBMCs. The receptors originated from a human donor in good health. Each CDR3 is given with its conserved first and last residue. Fields, in order: D gene, clone size, J gene, V gene, CDR3 protein, CDR3 DNA. D genes are given only for firm matches. The size field is filled for only some rows; it gives once, few, many or a size class.

TRBD2,NA,TRBJ2-2,TRBV5-1,CASSSTSGTNTGELFF,TGCGCCAGCAGCTCGACTAGCGGGACTAACACCGGGGAGCTGTTTTTT
TRBD1,NA,TRBJ1-1,TRBV7-9,CASSLVIQGVREAFF,TGTGCCAGCAGCTTAGTTATACAGGGGGTTCGGGAAGCTTTCTTT
NA,NA,TRBJ1-2,TRBV4-3,CASSQEVGRGRSYGYTF,TGCGCCAGCAGCCAAGAAGTAGGCAGGGGAAGATCTTATGGCTACACCTTC
NA,few,TRBJ1-3,TRBV9,CASSVGRAGNTIYF,TGTGCCAGCAGCGTAGGCAGGGCTGGAAACACCATATATTTT
NA,NA,TRBJ2-2,TRBV5-4,CASSSQISTGSYTGELFF,TGTGCCAGCAGCTCTCAAATAAGTACGGGGTCGTACACCGGGGAGCTGTTTTTT
TRBD2,NA,TRBJ2-5,TRBV2,CASSVTVPSGLMTQYF,TGTGCCAGCAGTGTAACAGTCCCTAGCGGCCTTATGACCCAGTACTTC
NA,NA,TRBJ1-2,TRBV19,CASSSQAYGYTF,TGTGCCAGTAGTAGCCAGGCCTATGGCTACACCTTC
NA,once,TRBJ2-5,TRBV14,CASRDRAQETQYF,TGTGCCAGCAGGGACAGAGCTCAAGAGACCCAGTACTTC
TRBD1,once,TRBJ2-2,TRBV19,CASTGQGGTGELFF,TGTGCCAGTACGGGACAGGGGGGTACCGGGGAGCTGTTTTTT
NA,once,TRBJ2-2,TRBV11-2,CASSLDGSPSAVGGELFF,TGTGCCAGCAGCTTAGACGGGTCACCCTCCGCGGTGGGCGGGGAGCTGTTTTTT
TRBD2,NA,TRBJ2-1,TRBV5-1,CASSLVWRGGYGEQFF,TGCGCCAGCAGCTTGGTTTGGCGGGGGGGCTACGGTGAGCAGTTCTTC
TRBD1,NA,TRBJ1-4,TRBV7-2,CASSTGVWEKLFF,TGTGCCAGCAGCACAGGGGTTTGGGAAAAACTGTTTTTT